The present TCR beta chain was sequenced within a study of T cell repertoires in cytomegalovirus infection. Across the study: Well-studied HLA-B-restricted epitopes and recently identified HLA-C-restricted epitopes of CMV were both used in the study. In public TCR beta signatures, there were indications of both CMV infection and matching HLA type.

General observations from the study: Clonotypes of TCR beta that were HLA-C-restricted and CMV-specific dominated the ex vivo response.

TCRdb re-called the reads with MiXCR, one entry per CDR3 protein. The data hold some 220,000 distinct CDR3 sequences, with 35% to 45% observed a single time. With respect to this clonotype: The antigen is not known.

V lost 4 bases and J lost 4; bases outside the gene matches: 3. There are 13 residues in the CDR3. The germline V gene encodes CDR1 SGHVS and CDR2 FNYEAQ. This TCR derives from a human donor in good health (CMV status not recorded). Some clones in this sample may be carry-over from other donors' samples. This chain links TRBV7-6 with TRBJ1-1; 7 positions match TRBD1. The sample consisted of CD8+ T cells from cultured PBMCs, taken from culture after CMV antigen stimulation. CDR3 sequence reads: CASSSDRATEAFF. As DNA, the CDR3 is TGTGCCAGCAGCTCTGACAGGGCCACTGAAGCTTTCTTT.